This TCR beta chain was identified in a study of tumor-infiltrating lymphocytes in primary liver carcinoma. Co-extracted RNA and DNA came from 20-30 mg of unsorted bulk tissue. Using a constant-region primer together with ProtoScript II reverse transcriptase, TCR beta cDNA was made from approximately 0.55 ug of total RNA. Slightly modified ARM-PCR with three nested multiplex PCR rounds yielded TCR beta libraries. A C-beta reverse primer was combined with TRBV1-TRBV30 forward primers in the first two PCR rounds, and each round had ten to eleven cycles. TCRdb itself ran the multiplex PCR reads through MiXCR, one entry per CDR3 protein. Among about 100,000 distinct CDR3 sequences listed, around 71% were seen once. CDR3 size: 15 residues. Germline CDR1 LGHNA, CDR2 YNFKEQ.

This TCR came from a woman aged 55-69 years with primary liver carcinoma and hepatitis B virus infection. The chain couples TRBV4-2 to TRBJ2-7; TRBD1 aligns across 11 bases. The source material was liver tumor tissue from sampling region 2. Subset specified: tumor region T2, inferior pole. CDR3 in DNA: TGTGCAAGCGGCCGGGCCGGACAGGGGGCGTACGAGCAGTACTTC. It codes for CASGRAGQGAYEQYF.